The 25 T cell receptor beta chains below all came from one sample that was sequenced in a study of blood T cells in healthy people across ages. The authors ran a second PCR of about 7 to 12 cycles using a sample-barcoded 5' primer and a J-beta primer mix. Via MiXCR, TCRdb re-called the 5' RACE reads, giving one row per CDR3 protein. The sample holds approximately 1.5 million distinct CDR3 sequences, roughly a third seen once. Sequenced sample: blood. Receptor source: a woman aged 25-40 years in good health.

J is TRBJ2-3 and V is TRBV6-5; D gene uncertain. The CDR3 sequence is 13 residues long. Per germline, CDR1 MNHEY and CDR2 SVGAGI. V was shortened by 2 bases and J by 7 bases, with 10 bases between the two germline ends. The CDR3 nucleotides are TGTGCCAGCAGTTACACGAGCAGCAATACGCAGTATTTT. Protein product: CASSYTSSNTQYF.

This clonotype was seen more than once but under ten times. The chain uses TRBV15 and TRBJ2-1; 7 bases are shared with TRBD2. V shed 2 bases and J 2 bases; nucleotides not matched to a gene: 0. The CDR3 totals 14 residues. Germline-derived CDR1 and CDR2 are LNHNV and YYDKDF (reference sequence). The CDR3: CATSRSGTYNEQFF. CDR3 in DNA: TGTGCCACCAGCAGAAGCGGGACCTACAATGAGCAGTTCTTC.

This clonotype has at least ten counts. V and J are TRBV29-1 and TRBJ2-1, with D possibly matching TRBD2 (6 bases). V shed 8 bases and J shed 2 bases, with 10 bases lying between them. The CDR3 totals 12 residues. Germline CDR1 SQVTM, CDR2 ANQGSEA. CDR3: CSSGGTYNEQFF. The CDR3, as DNA: TGCAGCTCCGGGGGTACCTACAATGAGCAGTTCTTC.

This chain connects TRBV4-2 to TRBJ2-1; 8 positions match TRBD2. Per germline, CDR1 LGHNA and CDR2 YNFKEQ. CDR3 length: 17 amino acids. Trimming took 0 bases from V and 7 from J; bases not matched to a gene: 11. Written as DNA, the CDR3 is TGTGCCAGCAGCCAAGATTGGCGGGGGGTTCTCTTGAATGAGCAGTTCTTC. Protein sequence: CASSQDWRGVLLNEQFF.

This clonotype was recorded at least ten times. The chain couples TRBV29-1 to TRBJ2-1, with 7 bases lining up with TRBD2. From germline, CDR1 is SQVTM and CDR2 ANQGSEA. The V gene end was trimmed by 4 bases and the J gene end by 0 bases; junction bases not matched to a gene: 6. The CDR3 is 15 amino acids. CDR3 nucleotides: TGCAGCGTTGGGGGGGGTAGACGCTCCTACAATGAGCAGTTCTTC. Translating it yields CSVGGGRRSYNEQFF.

This clonotype occurred a few times. The genes are TRBV6-2 or TRBV6-3 and TRBJ2-7; maybe TRBD2 (5 bases). CDR1 and CDR2 (germline): MNHEY, SVGEGT. The CDR3 runs to 14 residues. Trimming removed 6 bases at V and 6 bases at J, with 18 bases between. CDR3: CASSRAQRNGEQYF. The CDR3 DNA follows: TGTGCCAGCAGCCGAGCGCAGCGGAATGGCGAGCAGTACTTC.

The chain combines TRBV9 with TRBJ2-1; 8 bases agree with TRBD2. CDR1 SGDLS and CDR2 YYNGEE come from the germline V gene. The CDR3 spans 15 residues. The J segment lost 5 bases and the V segment lost 6 bases, leaving 10 bases of the junction unmatched. In nucleotides, the CDR3 is TGTGCCAGCACCACCAGCGGGGGAACCCACAATGAGCAGTTCTTC. It is translated as CASTTSGGTHNEQFF.

The CDR3 here is CASSPSGGAVDTQYF. DNA of the CDR3: TGTGCCAGCAGCCCTAGCGGGGGGGCCGTAGATACGCAGTATTTT. The chain links TRBV3-1 to TRBJ2-3; 12 bases are shared with TRBD2. Germline-derived CDR1 and CDR2 are LGHDT and YNNKEL (reference sequence). Trimming at V came to 4 bases and at J to 5 bases, leaving 4 bases not matched to a gene. The CDR3 has 15 residues.

V is TRBV27 and J is TRBJ2-1; TRBD2 aligns across 11 bases. The CDR3 runs to 15 residues. V dropped 6 bases and J dropped 6; count of bases not matched to a gene: 7. CDR1 and CDR2 from the germline V gene are MNHEY and SMNVEV (reference sequence). The CDR3 nucleotides read TGTGCCAGCAGGATTCGGGGACTAGCGGCCAATGAGCAGTTCTTC. This translates into CASRIRGLAANEQFF.

The CDR3 nucleotides are TGTGCCAGCAGTGGCCTTAGCTCCTACGAGCAGTACTTC. It codes for CASSGLSSYEQYF. The rearrangement joins TRBV2 to TRBJ2-7; D unclear. The CDR3 spans 13 residues. CDR1 is SNHLY and CDR2 is FYNNEI in the germline V gene. The germline V and J ends were trimmed by 4 bases and 0 bases, with 7 bases remaining between them.

This clonotype showed up just a few times. The chain carries TRBV28 and TRBJ2-7; no firm D call. Germline V CDR1 and CDR2: MDHEN, SYDVKM. Trimming took 1 base from V and 2 from J, leaving 12 bases between them. The CDR3 runs to 15 residues. As DNA, the CDR3 is TGTGCCAGCAGTTTATCGTTTGGCGTGACCTACGAGCAGTACTTC. Its translation is CASSLSFGVTYEQYF.

The V gene is TRBV7-2, the J gene TRBJ1-5; a possible D gene is TRBD1 (5 bases). Germline V gives CDR1 SGHTA, CDR2 FQGNSA. CDR3 length: 15 amino acids. V dropped 2 bases and J dropped 5 bases, with 13 bases sitting between them. Written as DNA, the CDR3 is TGTGCCAGCAGCTTAATAAGCAGGGTGGATCAGCCCCAGCATTTT. This gives the protein CASSLISRVDQPQHF.

This clonotype occurred a few times. This chain links TRBV9 with TRBJ2-2; D is possibly TRBD1 (7 bases). Trimming stripped 0 bases from V and 2 bases from J, with 17 bases between. CDR1 is SGDLS, CDR2 YYNGEE, per germline. The CDR3 length is 18 residues. CDR3 DNA sequence: TGTGCCAGCAGCGTAGCAATCGCGCAGGGGGGAAACACCGGGGAGCTGTTTTTT. This translates into CASSVAIAQGGNTGELFF.

This clonotype was observed a few times. The genes are TRBV20-1 and TRBJ2-3; TRBD2 aligns across 9 bases. The J segment lost 8 bases and the V segment lost 1 base, leaving 4 bases of the junction unmatched. The CDR3 runs 13 residues. Germline V gene sequence: CDR1 DFQATT, CDR2 SNEGSKA (reference sequence). Here the CDR3 reads CSARASGVGTQYF. The DNA of the CDR3 is TGCAGTGCTAGAGCTAGCGGGGTGGGTACGCAGTATTTT.

This clonotype was observed a single time. This chain uses TRBV7-6 with TRBJ1-1; 7 nucleotides match TRBD1. With V trimmed by 1 base and J by 5 bases, 7 bases remained unmatched. In germline, CDR1 is SGHVS, CDR2 FNYEAQ. The CDR3 length is 15 residues. The CDR3 sequence is CASSLGRQGRTEAFF. CDR3 nucleotides: TGTGCCAGCAGCTTAGGGAGACAGGGTCGGACTGAAGCTTTCTTT.

This clonotype was detected a few times. The rearrangement uses TRBV5-1 and TRBJ2-5, with TRBD1 matching 7 bases. CDR1 is SGHRS and CDR2 is YFSETQ in the germline V gene. V shed 4 bases, J shed 1 base, and the junction held 7 bases outside the gene matches. The CDR3 contains 15 residues. The CDR3, as DNA: TGCGCCAGCAGCCCAAGGGACAGCATCCAAGAGACCCAGTACTTC. This encodes CASSPRDSIQETQYF. The entire variable domain, with the rest obtained from reference TRBV5-1 and TRBJ2-5, is as follows: KAGVTQTPRYLIKTRGQQVTLSCSPISGHRSVSWYQQTPGQGLQFLFEYFSETQRNKGNFPGRFSGRQFSNSRSEMNVSTLELGDSALYLCASSPRDSIQETQYFGPGTRLLVL.

The V call is TRBV20-1, the J call TRBJ2-7, with 7 bases lining up with TRBD2. Germline CDR1 DFQATT, CDR2 SNEGSKA (reference sequence). The J segment lost 1 base and the V segment lost 0 bases, leaving 6 bases of the junction unmatched. This CDR3 contains 15 residues. CDR3 coding DNA: TGCAGTGCTAGAGACGCGACTAGCCGGTCCTACGAGCAGTACTTC. Its translation is CSARDATSRSYEQYF.

The chain uses TRBV28 and TRBJ2-1, with 7 bases that match TRBD2. The CDR3 runs 14 residues. V was clipped by 5 bases and J by 8 bases; unmatched bases: 9. CDR1 is MDHEN and CDR2 is SYDVKM in the germline V gene. CDR3 DNA sequence: TGTGCCAGCAGTGAGGTAGCGGGTATCGATGAGCAGTTCTTC. It specifies CASSEVAGIDEQFF.

Concerning this clonotype: One end of the junction fails to match germline, which may point to a read error. This chain links TRBV6-5 with TRBJ1-6; a weak D match, TRBD1 (5 bases). The CDR3 is 14 amino acids. Germline CDR1 MNHEY, CDR2 SVGAGI. CDR3 residues: CVSTRGDANSPLHF. Written as DNA, the CDR3 is TGTGTCAGCACTCGCGGGGACGCTAATTCACCCCTCCACTTT.

Details on this clonotype: Being one base from a much bigger clone, this may be a read error. The chain links TRBV4-1 to TRBJ2-7; possibly TRBD2 for D (5 bases). CDR1 and CDR2 (germline): MGHRA, YSYEKL. The CDR3 is 15 residues long. V dropped 1 base and J dropped 3 bases, with 13 bases sitting between them. CDR3 nucleotides: TGCGCCAGCAGCCAAGGGTGGAGCGGTAACTACGAGCAGTACTTC. Translating gives CASSQGWSGNYEQYF.

Only a few counts were recorded for this clonotype. The gene calls are TRBV10-2 and TRBJ2-7, with 7 bases that match TRBD1. Trimming removed 5 bases from V and 4 bases from J; junction bases left unmatched: 11. Germline loops: CDR1 WSHSY, CDR2 SAAADI. This CDR3 has 15 residues. CDR3 DNA sequence: TGCGCCAGCAGTAGTATACAGGGGAGTAGGTACGAGCAGTACTTC. It encodes CASSSIQGSRYEQYF.

V gene TRBV7-8 combines with J gene TRBJ1-2; 8 bases are shared with TRBD1. This CDR3 region has 15 residues. Germline values: CDR1 SGHVS, CDR2 FQNEAQ. With 4 bases clipped from V and 4 bases from J, the junction kept 8 bases outside the gene matches. CDR3 bases: TGTGCCAGCAGCTCAAGGACAGGGTCGGTCTATGGCTACACCTTC. As protein: CASSSRTGSVYGYTF.

The chain combines TRBV28 with TRBJ1-2; TRBD1 aligns across 9 bases. Germline CDR1 reads MDHEN; CDR2 reads SYDVKM. The trim removed 4 bases at V and 2 bases at J, leaving 8 bases unmatched. The CDR3 has 16 amino acids. The CDR3 region is CASSSGTGILNYGYTF. In DNA form, the CDR3 reads TGTGCCAGCAGTTCGGGGACAGGGATATTAAACTATGGCTACACCTTC.

About this clonotype: A junction end diverges from the germline sequence, so it may reflect a read error. The chain joins TRBV14 to TRBJ2-5; D tentatively fits TRBD1 or TRBD2 (5 bases each). The CDR3 extends over 20 amino acids. CDR1 is SGHDN, CDR2 FVKESK, per germline. CDR3: CVSSQVTLGRAPLPGGTQYF. The DNA for the CDR3 is TGTGTCAGCAGCCAGGTGACCCTCGGACGGGCCCCTCTTCCTGGGGGGACCCAGTACTTC.

V gene TRBV3-1 combines with J gene TRBJ2-2; D remains ambiguous. This CDR3 region has 16 residues. Per the germline V gene, CDR1 is LGHDT and CDR2 is YNNKEL (reference sequence). The germline V and J ends were trimmed by 2 bases and 4 bases, with 14 bases remaining between them. In DNA, the CDR3 is TGTGCCAGCAGCCAAAGTGGGCTAGTTGCCACCGGGGAGCTGTTTTTT. It translates to CASSQSGLVATGELFF.